The TCR beta chain under discussion was sequenced for a study of blood T cell repertoires in COVID-19. Some clones are missing from TCRdb's copy, which holds only in-frame ones; the method was immunoSEQ multiplex PCR. The sample consists of roughly 280,000 clones, roughly 84% of them appearing once. This receptor was taken from a man aged 55 to 70 with acute or convalescent COVID-19. The sequenced sample was peripheral blood.

The CDR3 loop reads CASSSPVTNYGYTF. The CDR3 DNA is TGCGCCAGCAGCTCCCCGGTCACTAACTATGGCTACACCTTC. The rearrangement uses TRBV5-1 and TRBJ1-2; D is unclear. The V and J ends lost 3 bases and 0 bases respectively, with 9 bases between them. Germline-derived CDR1 and CDR2 are SGHRS and YFSETQ. The CDR3 extends over 14 amino acids.